This is a list of T cell receptor beta chains from one sample in a study of shared clonotypes between healthy human individuals. The method was immunoSEQ multiplex PCR; TCRdb's version includes in-frame clones alone and lacks a portion of them. The sample records roughly 1 million clones, about 76% being singletons. Source material: memory CD4+ T cells sorted from blood. Source of these receptors: a man aged 18 to 35 in good health. Both conserved end residues are part of each CDR3. The order of the fields is J gene, clone size, V gene, D gene, CDR3 protein, CDR3 DNA. D genes are given only for firm matches. Only part of the rows carry a size: once, few, many, or a class if the clone is expanded.

TRBJ2-7	few	TRBV5-1	TRBD1	CASSLGTGGYEQYF	TGCGCCAGCAGCTTAGGGACAGGGGGCTACGAGCAGTACTTC
TRBJ1-2	-	TRBV19	-	CASLSRGGIVGYTF	TGTGCCAGCCTGTCGCGGGGGGGGATTGTTGGCTACACCTTC
TRBJ2-7	-	TRBV6-1	TRBD1	CASSLNRGYEQYF	TGTGCCAGCAGCCTCAACAGGGGCTACGAGCAGTACTTC
TRBJ2-3	-	TRBV5-1	TRBD2	CASSLTSGGYTQYF	TGCGCCAGCAGCTTAACCAGCGGGGGTTATACGCAGTATTTT
TRBJ2-7	-	TRBV7-2	-	CASSTTYRVSSYEQYF	TGTGCCAGCAGTACAACTTACAGGGTCTCCTCCTACGAGCAGTACTTC
TRBJ1-5	-	TRBV29-1	TRBD1	CSVGTGLDAGQPQHF	TGCAGCGTTGGGACAGGGCTCGACGCAGGTCAGCCCCAGCATTTT
TRBJ2-1	-	TRBV7-2	-	CASSLAYGSPYNEQFF	TGTGCCAGCAGCTTAGCGTACGGGAGCCCTTACAATGAGCAGTTCTTC
TRBJ2-3	-	TRBV7-9	-	CASSPNTDTQYF	TGTGCCAGCAGCCCAAACACAGATACGCAGTATTTT
TRBJ2-4	few	TRBV15	-	CATSRDLGVDKNIQYF	TGTGCCACCAGCAGAGATTTGGGCGTAGACAAAAACATTCAGTACTTC
TRBJ2-1	-	TRBV7-2	-	CASSLVLGYNEQFF	TGTGCCAGCAGCTTAGTACTGGGGTACAATGAGCAGTTCTTC
TRBJ1-4	-	TRBV19	-	CASSPRVEQLFF	TGTGCCAGTAGTCCACGGGTGGAACAACTGTTTTTT
TRBJ2-7	-	TRBV6-1	TRBD2	CASNREGGYDEQYF	TGTGCCAGCAATAGGGAGGGAGGGTACGACGAGCAGTACTTC
TRBJ2-3	-	TRBV6-6	-	CASRSAAGHSTDTQYF	TGTGCCAGCAGATCGGCAGCGGGACATAGCACAGATACGCAGTATTTT
TRBJ2-7	few	TRBV27	-	CASSRRQVYEQYF	TGTGCCAGCAGTCGCCGACAGGTCTACGAGCAGTACTTC
TRBJ1-6	-	TRBV10-3	TRBD1	CAIHGQESSPLHF	TGTGCCATTCACGGACAGGAGAGTTCACCCCTCCACTTT
TRBJ2-1	-	TRBV7-9	-	CASSLAQSPEQFF	TGTGCCAGCAGCTTAGCGCAGAGTCCTGAGCAGTTCTTC
TRBJ1-5	-	TRBV7-2	-	CASSLVGGNQPQHF	TGTGCCAGCAGCTTAGTCGGGGGGAATCAGCCCCAGCATTTT
TRBJ2-5	-	TRBV7-3	-	CASSLELGETQYF	TGTGCCAGCAGCTTAGAGTTAGGAGAGACCCAGTACTTC
TRBJ2-5	-	TRBV19	-	CASSRTPEETQYF	TGTGCCAGTAGTAGGACCCCCGAAGAGACCCAGTACTTC
TRBJ2-7	-	TRBV6-4	TRBD2	CASSDSGTSGTYEQYF	TGTGCCAGCAGTGACTCAGGGACTAGCGGCACCTACGAGCAGTACTTC
TRBJ1-2	-	TRBV27	TRBD1	CASSRDRVYGYTF	TGTGCCAGCAGCCGGGACAGGGTGTATGGCTACACCTTC
TRBJ2-1	-	TRBV6-5	TRBD2	CASTPPGGAFNEQFF	TGTGCCAGCACCCCCCCCGGGGGGGCTTTCAATGAGCAGTTCTTC
TRBJ2-7	-	TRBV18	TRBD1	CASSLETGAYEQYF	TGTGCCAGCTCACTAGAGACAGGGGCCTACGAGCAGTACTTC